Listed below are T cell receptor beta chains from one sample, sequenced in a study of spatial heterogeneity in lung cancer. MiXCR was run by TCRdb on the 5' RACE reads, yielding one entry per CDR3 protein. This table holds 60,000 to 85,000 distinct CDR3 sequences, roughly 8.9% found once. The sample here was PBMCs, taken at follow-up. These receptors came from a female donor with early-stage non-small cell lung cancer. Each CDR3 is given with its conserved first and last residue.

V gene: TRBV18; J gene: TRBJ2-7; CDR3 protein: CASSPPGTGKWGQYF
V gene: TRBV24-1; J gene: TRBJ2-6; CDR3 protein: CATSDRGLSGANVLTF
V gene: TRBV5-1; J gene: TRBJ2-5; CDR3 protein: CASSLEAFQETQYF
V gene: TRBV7-6; J gene: TRBJ2-1; CDR3 protein: CASSFVTHYNEQFF
V gene: TRBV5-1; J gene: TRBJ2-6; CDR3 protein: CASTRLPGANVLTF
V gene: TRBV5-4; J gene: TRBJ2-5; CDR3 protein: CASSLRATQETQYF
V gene: TRBV5-1; J gene: TRBJ2-1; CDR3 protein: CASSLMGDSYNEQFF
V gene: TRBV19; J gene: TRBJ2-2; CDR3 protein: CASLDRADTGELFF
V gene: TRBV12-3/TRBV12-4; J gene: TRBJ2-7; CDR3 protein: CASRLSGRTSYEQYF
V gene: TRBV7-6; J gene: TRBJ1-1; CDR3 protein: CASSADRNTEAFF
V gene: TRBV7-9; J gene: TRBJ2-2; CDR3 protein: CASSSEKGELFF
V gene: TRBV20-1; J gene: TRBJ2-7; CDR3 protein: CSARRTSGTYEQYF
V gene: TRBV29-1; J gene: TRBJ2-3; CDR3 protein: CSLLAGVGDTQYF
V gene: TRBV10-3; J gene: TRBJ2-7; CDR3 protein: CAIRDDIAYEQYF
V gene: TRBV6-1; J gene: TRBJ1-5; CDR3 protein: CASSPDRGYQPQHF
V gene: TRBV6-2/TRBV6-3; J gene: TRBJ2-5; CDR3 protein: CASSSDSGTQYF
V gene: TRBV19; J gene: TRBJ2-1; CDR3 protein: CASMVERSGSPYNEQFF
V gene: TRBV5-6; J gene: TRBJ2-7; CDR3 protein: CASSLTTSDFYEQYF
V gene: TRBV28; J gene: TRBJ1-5; CDR3 protein: CASSLGGTEDQPQHF
V gene: TRBV5-1; J gene: TRBJ2-1; CDR3 protein: CASSSELSSYNEQFF
V gene: TRBV2; J gene: TRBJ2-2; CDR3 protein: CASRRDSNTGELFF
V gene: TRBV2; J gene: TRBJ2-1; CDR3 protein: CASKRALPYNEQFF
V gene: TRBV7-3; J gene: TRBJ2-1; CDR3 protein: CASSPGANNEQLF
V gene: TRBV7-3; J gene: TRBJ2-1; CDR3 protein: CASSLNRQAHNEQFF
V gene: TRBV12-3/TRBV12-4; J gene: TRBJ2-7; CDR3 protein: CASSLATWDEQYF
V gene: TRBV5-1; J gene: TRBJ2-7; CDR3 protein: CASKRQGSTYEQYF
V gene: TRBV2; J gene: TRBJ2-4; CDR3 protein: CASGQGNIQYF
V gene: TRBV12-3/TRBV12-4; J gene: TRBJ2-5; CDR3 protein: CASSLTSDETQYF
V gene: TRBV2; J gene: TRBJ2-2; CDR3 protein: CASMAGINTGELFF
V gene: TRBV27; J gene: TRBJ2-7; CDR3 protein: CASSSGLRVYEQYF
V gene: TRBV2; J gene: TRBJ2-1; CDR3 protein: CAGQGASVEQFF
V gene: TRBV20-1; J gene: TRBJ2-5; CDR3 protein: CSVGQGDETQYF
V gene: TRBV28; J gene: TRBJ1-2; CDR3 protein: CASSFPRGYTF